The sequence of this TCR beta chain was determined in a study of T cells after yellow fever vaccination. Making TCR cDNA involved 5'RACE template switching, which added UMIs and a universal primer site. TCRdb recomputed calls from the 5' RACE reads with MiXCR, one row per CDR3 protein. The sample has fewer than 450,000 distinct CDR3 sequences; 8.1% are singletons. This clonotype was observed a few times. V was shortened by 0 bases and J by 1 base, with 9 bases between the two germline ends. CDR1 is SGHTA, CDR2 FQGTGA, per germline. CDR3 length: 15 amino acids. This TCR came from a man younger than 35 who received the YFV17D yellow fever vaccine. The chain links TRBV7-3 to TRBJ1-1, with D uncertain. Sample: PBMCs, taken about 41 days after the first yellow fever vaccination. CDR3 DNA sequence: TGTGCCAGCAGCTTAACAAAACAGCCGAACACTGAAGCTTTCTTT. It translates to CASSLTKQPNTEAFF.